The source of this TCR beta chain is a study of shared clonotypes between healthy human individuals. Broader study findings: Sequencing depth was expected to affect clonotype sharing among donors.

Sorted-subset replicate PCR reactions contained roughly 210 ng DNA, corresponding to some 29,000 T cell genomes. Measured with immunoSEQ multiplex PCR; TCRdb has only the in-frame clones, and not every one. The repertoire includes hundreds of thousands of clones, around two thirds of them detected once, and about 1.7% sits in the top ten. The study drew all its donors from Caucasian adults living in Nashville, Tennessee. In this sample, this clone turned up a few times. Its antigen is not known. The TCR comes from a woman between 25 and 40 years old in good health. Sequencing was performed on memory CD4+ T cells sorted from blood. As to subset: CD45RA-negative fraction.

The CDR3 nucleotides read TGTGCCAGCAGCGGGGGTTTGGTGGGAACCTACGAGCAGTACTTC. Protein sequence: CASSGGLVGTYEQYF. The rearrangement links TRBV5-4 to TRBJ2-7; D may be TRBD1 or TRBD2 (5 bases each). The CDR3 runs 15 residues. Trimming shortened V by 4 bases and J by 2 bases, and 16 bases separated the two germline ends. CDR1 and CDR2 from the germline V gene are SGHNT and YYREEE (reference sequence).